This T cell receptor (beta chain) was recorded in a study of CD8 T cells in ankylosing spondylitis (dated by TCRdb to 2016 to 2017). Notes on the research overall: T cell receptor beta repertoires were profiled in healthy donors and ankylosing spondylitis patients so that disease-linked TCR variants could be found. Peripheral blood was sampled, and synovial fluid was also collected from ankylosing spondylitis patients. In total, the full study cohort was made up of 110 or so healthy donors and 25 ankylosing spondylitis patients.

On this clonotype: Its antigen remains unidentified. Per-base qualities were not stored, and no clone one base away is much larger.

The data were produced on an Illumina HiSeq 2500. Quantitative 5'-RACE with molecular barcodes was the method used to prepare the TCR beta libraries. In the original analysis: To identify disease-linked TCR variants, a new computational method was used, one built on a probabilistic model of VDJ rearrangement. In-frame beta chains were kept once TCRdb had trimmed the public reads at Q25 with fastp and called clones with MiXCR. Each entry is one CDR3 protein sequence, shown with its most common DNA and genes. TCRdb, not the original authors, processed these V and J calls. The sample table shows some 700,000 distinct CDR3 sequences, and about 20% are seen once. The ten largest account for around 20% of the sample. Broader findings and caveats from the paper: The disease-linked clones were reported to be significantly enriched in matched synovial fluid samples from ankylosing spondylitis patients. Some motif variants had previously been reported in the synovial fluid and blood of reactive arthritis patients, which suggests shared mechanisms of disease initiation. A CD8+ phenotype was shown by the disease-linked clones, which were found at relatively low frequencies in peripheral blood. A TCR beta motif made up of fewer than 10 highly homologous amino acid variants appeared to be characteristic of blood from ankylosing spondylitis patients.

Sequences were obtained from blood, either unsorted or a sorted T cell fraction (not recorded which). This TCR derives from a male donor with ankylosing spondylitis.

CDR3 loop: CASSLSGVHNEQFF. The sequence in DNA is TGTGCCAGCAGTTTATCAGGTGTCCACAATGAGCAGTTCTTC. The receptor chain draws on TRBV27 and TRBJ2-1, with no reliable assignment of the D segment. There are 14 amino acids in the CDR3, from cysteine to phenylalanine inclusive. The CDR3 DNA has 42 bases and is translated from base 1. Via the germline V gene (reference sequence), CDR1 is MNHEY and CDR2 SMNVEV. Trimming takes 0 bases from V and 5 bases from J, and the germline ends sit 8 bases apart.